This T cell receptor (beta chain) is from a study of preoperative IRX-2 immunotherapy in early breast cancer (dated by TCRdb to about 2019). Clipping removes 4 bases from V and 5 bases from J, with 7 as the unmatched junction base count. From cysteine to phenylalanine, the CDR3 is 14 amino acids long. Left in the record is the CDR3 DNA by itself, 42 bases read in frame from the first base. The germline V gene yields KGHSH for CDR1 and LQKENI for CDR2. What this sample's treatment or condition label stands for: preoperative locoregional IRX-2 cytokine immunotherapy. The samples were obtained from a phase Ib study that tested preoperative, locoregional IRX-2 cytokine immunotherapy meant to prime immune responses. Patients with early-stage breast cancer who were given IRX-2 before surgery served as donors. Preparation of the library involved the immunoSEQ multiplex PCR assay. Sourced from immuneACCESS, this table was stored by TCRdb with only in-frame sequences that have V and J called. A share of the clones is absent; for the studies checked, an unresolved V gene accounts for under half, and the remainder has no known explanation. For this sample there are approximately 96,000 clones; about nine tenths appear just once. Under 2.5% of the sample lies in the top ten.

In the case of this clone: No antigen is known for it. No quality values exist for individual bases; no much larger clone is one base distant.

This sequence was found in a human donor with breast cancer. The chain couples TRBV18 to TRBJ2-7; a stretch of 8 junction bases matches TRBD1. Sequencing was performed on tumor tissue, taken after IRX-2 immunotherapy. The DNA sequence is TGTGCCAGCTCACTGACAGGGGTTAGTAACGAGCAGTACTTC. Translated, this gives CASSLTGVSNEQYF.